The sample holds many counts of the clone carrying this T cell receptor beta chain. Antigen specificity is unknown. These data come from a study of CD8+CD57+ T cells in acquired aplastic anemia. For the study at large: Sorted CD4+ and CD8+ cells yielded DNA averaging around 3 ug. Sequencing produced an average of about 11 million reads per healthy donor for CD4+ cells.

CDR1 is SQVTM and CDR2 is ANQGSEA in the germline V gene. The junction had 6 bases not matched to a gene; V was cut back by 5 bases and J by 6 bases. The CDR3 sequence is 13 residues long. The study profiled TCR beta VDJ and CDR3 using genomic DNA as template. TCRdb itself ran the reads through MiXCR, one entry per CDR3 protein. The table shows some 190,000 distinct CDR3 sequences, with around half occurring only once. Study outcomes and limitations: Researchers report that about 28 CD8+ CDR3 sequences appeared in both patients and controls. Patients were compared with controls for CD8+ Simpson's diversity, and no significant difference emerged.

This chain links TRBV29-1 with TRBJ1-2; TRBD1 agrees at 10 bases. The sequence was obtained from a human donor in good health, serving as a control. The specimen was sorted CD4+, CD8+, or CD8+CD57+ T cells (not recorded which) from PBMCs. CDR3 sequence (DNA): TGCAGCGTTCCCCGAGGACAGGGGGATGGCTACACCTTC. It translates to CSVPRGQGDGYTF.